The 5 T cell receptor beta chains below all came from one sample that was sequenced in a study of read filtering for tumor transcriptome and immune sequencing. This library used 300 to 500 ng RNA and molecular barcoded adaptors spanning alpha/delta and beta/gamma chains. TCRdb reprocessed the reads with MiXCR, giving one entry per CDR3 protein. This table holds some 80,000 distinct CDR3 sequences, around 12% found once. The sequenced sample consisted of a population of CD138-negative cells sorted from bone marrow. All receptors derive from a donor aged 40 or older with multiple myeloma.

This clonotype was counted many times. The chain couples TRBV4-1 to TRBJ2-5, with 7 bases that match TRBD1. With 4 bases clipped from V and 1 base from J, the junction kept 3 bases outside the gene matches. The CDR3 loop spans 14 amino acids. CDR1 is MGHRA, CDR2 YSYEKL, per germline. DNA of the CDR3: TGCGCCAGCAGCCTTTGGACAGGCCAAGAGACCCAGTACTTC. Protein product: CASSLWTGQETQYF.

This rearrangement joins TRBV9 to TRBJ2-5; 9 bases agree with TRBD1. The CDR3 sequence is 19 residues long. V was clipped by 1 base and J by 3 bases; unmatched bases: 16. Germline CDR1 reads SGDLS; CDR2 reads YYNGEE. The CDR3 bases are TGTGCCAGCAGCGTACTCGGTACCCTACCTGGACAGGGGAAAGAGACCCAGTACTTC. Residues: CASSVLGTLPGQGKETQYF.

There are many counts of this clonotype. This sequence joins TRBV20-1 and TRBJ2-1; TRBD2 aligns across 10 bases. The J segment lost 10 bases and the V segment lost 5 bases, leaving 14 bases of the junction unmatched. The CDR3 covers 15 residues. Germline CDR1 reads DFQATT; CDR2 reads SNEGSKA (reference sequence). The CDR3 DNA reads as TGCAGTGCTGAGGGTTCTAGCGGGAGTCTTGGGGAGCAGTTCTTC. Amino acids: CSAEGSSGSLGEQFF.

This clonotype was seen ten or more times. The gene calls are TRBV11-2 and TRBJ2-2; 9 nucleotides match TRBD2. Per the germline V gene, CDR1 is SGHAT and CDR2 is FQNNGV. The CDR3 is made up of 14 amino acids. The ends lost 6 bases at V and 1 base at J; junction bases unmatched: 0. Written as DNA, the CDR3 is TGTGCCAGCAGACTAGCGGGGAACACCGGGGAGCTGTTTTTT. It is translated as CASRLAGNTGELFF.

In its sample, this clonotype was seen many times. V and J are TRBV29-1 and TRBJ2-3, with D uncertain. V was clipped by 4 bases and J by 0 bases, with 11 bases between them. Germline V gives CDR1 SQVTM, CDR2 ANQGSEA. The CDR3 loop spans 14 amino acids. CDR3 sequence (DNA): TGCAGCGTTGGAGGCGGATTTAGCACAGATACGCAGTATTTT. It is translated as CSVGGGFSTDTQYF.